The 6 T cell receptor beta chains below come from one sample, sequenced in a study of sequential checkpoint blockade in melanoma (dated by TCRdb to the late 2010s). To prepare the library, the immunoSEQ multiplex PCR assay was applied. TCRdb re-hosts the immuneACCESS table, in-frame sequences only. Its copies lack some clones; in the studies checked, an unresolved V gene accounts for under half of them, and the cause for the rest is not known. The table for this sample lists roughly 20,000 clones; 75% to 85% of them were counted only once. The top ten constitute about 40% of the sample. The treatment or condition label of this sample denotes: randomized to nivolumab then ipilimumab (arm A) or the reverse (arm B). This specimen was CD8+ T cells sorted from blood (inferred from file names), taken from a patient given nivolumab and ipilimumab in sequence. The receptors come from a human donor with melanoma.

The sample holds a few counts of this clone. DNA of the CDR3: TGTGCCAGCAGGGCAGGGGGCGGTGGCTACACCTTC. Translating gives CASRAGGGGYTF. The V and J genes are TRBV27 and TRBJ1-2; TRBD1 matches 8 bases. This CDR3 spans 12 amino acids. J gave up 7 bases and V 6 bases, and 4 bases lay outside the gene matches. Per germline, CDR1 MNHEY and CDR2 SMNVEV (reference sequence).

The CDR3 protein is CASSMSTGGFYGYTF. CDR3 nucleotides: TGTGCCAGCAGCATGTCGACAGGGGGCTTCTATGGCTACACCTTC. J is TRBJ1-2 and V is TRBV7-9; 10 nucleotides line up with TRBD1. This CDR3 spans 15 amino acids. V gave up 5 bases and J gave up 4 bases; unmatched junction bases: 7. CDR1 is SEHNR and CDR2 is FQNEAQ in the germline V gene (reference sequence).

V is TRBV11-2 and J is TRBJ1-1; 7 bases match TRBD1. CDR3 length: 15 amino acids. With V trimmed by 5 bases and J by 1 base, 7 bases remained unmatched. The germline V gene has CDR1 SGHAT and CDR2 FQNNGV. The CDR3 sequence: CASSVTTGTNTEAFF. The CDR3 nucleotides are TGTGCCAGCAGCGTAACGACAGGGACGAACACTGAAGCTTTCTTT.

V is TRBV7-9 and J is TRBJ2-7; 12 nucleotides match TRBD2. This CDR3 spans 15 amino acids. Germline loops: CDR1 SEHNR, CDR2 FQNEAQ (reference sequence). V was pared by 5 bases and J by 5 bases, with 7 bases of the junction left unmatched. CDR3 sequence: CASSPGLAGTHEQYF. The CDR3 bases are TGTGCCAGCAGCCCCGGACTAGCGGGGACCCACGAGCAGTACTTC. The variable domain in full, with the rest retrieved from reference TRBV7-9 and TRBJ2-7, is DTGVSQNPRHKITKRGQNVTFRCDPISEHNRLYWYRQTLGQGPEFLTYFQNEAQLEKSRLLSDRFSAERPKGSFSTLEIQRTEQGDSAMYLCASSPGLAGTHEQYFGPGTRLTVT.

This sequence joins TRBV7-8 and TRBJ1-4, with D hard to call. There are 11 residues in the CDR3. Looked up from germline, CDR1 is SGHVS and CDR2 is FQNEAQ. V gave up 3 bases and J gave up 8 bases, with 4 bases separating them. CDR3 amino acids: CASSFGEKLFF. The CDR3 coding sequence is TGTGCCAGCAGCTTTGGCGAAAAACTGTTTTTT.

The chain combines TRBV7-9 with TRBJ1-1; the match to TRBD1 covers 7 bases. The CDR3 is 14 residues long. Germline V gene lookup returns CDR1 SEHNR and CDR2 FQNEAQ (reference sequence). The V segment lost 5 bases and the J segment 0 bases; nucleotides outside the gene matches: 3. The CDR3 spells CASSPGTVNTEAFF. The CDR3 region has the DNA TGTGCCAGCAGCCCCGGGACAGTGAACACTGAAGCTTTCTTT.